The following is a T cell receptor (beta chain) sequence with its context. What it recognizes is unknown. The entry originates in a study of Tregs in tolerant kidney transplant recipients. This table comes from immunoSEQ multiplex PCR, and its TCRdb copy is limited to in-frame clones, with some not included. The data show over 15,000 clones, with more than 50% seen just once and 3.3% held by the top ten. The ends were cut back, 4 bases at V and 1 base at J, with 12 bases in the middle. This CDR3 has 15 amino acids. Germline lookup yields CDR1 SGHRS and CDR2 YFSETQ. Recipient PBMCs carried a CFSE label and met irradiated graft donor PBMCs for five to seven days before FACS sorting.

Sequenced material: CD4+ T cells from blood cultured with allogeneic cells, taken before the transplant. The chain joins TRBV5-1 to TRBJ2-1; tentatively, D is TRBD2 (6 bases). The clonotype was recovered from a human patient who received a combined kidney and bone marrow transplant. The CDR3 coding sequence is TGCGCCAGCAGCCCCCTAGCGACTTCCTACAATGAGCAGTTCTTC. Its translation is CASSPLATSYNEQFF. Looking up the rest from reference TRBV5-1 and TRBJ2-1 gives the full variable domain: KAGVTQTPRYLIKTRGQQVTLSCSPISGHRSVSWYQQTPGQGLQFLFEYFSETQRNKGNFPGRFSGRQFSNSRSEMNVSTLELGDSALYLCASSPLATSYNEQFFGPGTRLTVL.